Following are 5 T cell receptor beta chains from one sample sequenced in a study of shared clonotypes between healthy human individuals. TCRdb's copy holds only in-frame clones and misses some; the assay was immunoSEQ multiplex PCR. Counted here are roughly 1 million clones, roughly 75% occurring once; the ten biggest clones make up approximately 1.5%. Sequencing was performed on memory CD4+ T cells sorted from blood. Subset reported: CD45RA-negative fraction. The receptor source for this set is a man aged 18 to 30 in good health.

This clone came up a few times. The rearrangement links TRBV19 to TRBJ1-6; D ambiguous. The V gene's germline CDR1 is LNHDA and CDR2 SQIVND (reference sequence). CDR3 length equals 13 residues. V lost 6 bases and J lost 3, with 6 bases in between. The CDR3 region is CASRIDYNSPLHF. In nucleotides, the CDR3 is TGTGCCAGTAGGATTGACTATAATTCACCCCTCCACTTT.

This clone was seen just once. The chain combines TRBV7-2 with TRBJ2-3, with D perhaps TRBD1 (6 bases). The germline gives CDR1 SGHTA, CDR2 FQGNSA. CDR3 size: 15 residues. With 0 bases removed from V and 8 bases from J, the gap between germline ends came to 15 bases. The CDR3 region has the DNA TGTGCCAGCAGCTTAGCGGTTACAGGGAGTGGTACGCAGTATTTT. Its protein is CASSLAVTGSGTQYF.

Comment on this clone: Mismatch with germline at one junction end may stem from a read error. V gene TRBV7-7 combines with J gene TRBJ2-2; 8 nucleotides agree with TRBD1. The CDR3 loop spans 13 amino acids. Germline CDR1 and CDR2: SSHAT and FNYEAQ (reference sequence). The CDR3 region is CASSPTGAGELFF. CDR3 nucleotide sequence: TGTGCTAGCAGCCCGACAGGGGCCGGGGAGCTGTTTTTT.

The chain combines TRBV29-1 with TRBJ2-7, with D possibly TRBD1 on 5 matching bases. V was trimmed by 4 bases and J by 2 bases, leaving 15 bases between them. Germline V gene sequence: CDR1 SQVTM, CDR2 ANQGSEA. This CDR3 has 14 amino acids. In DNA, the CDR3 is TGCAGCGTTGCCCACCCCCCCAGGGCCTACGAGCAGTACTTC. It is translated as CSVAHPPRAYEQYF.

The chain combines TRBV6-6 with TRBJ1-1; D is ambiguous. The germline gives CDR1 MNHNY, CDR2 SVGAGI (reference sequence). V lost 6 bases and J 1 base, leaving 12 bases between the germline ends. This CDR3 contains 14 residues. In DNA form, the CDR3 reads TGTGCCAGCAGCTTGGGTAGCGGGAACACTGAAGCTTTCTTT. Its translation: CASSLGSGNTEAFF.